These 16 T cell receptor beta chains came from one sample sequenced in a study of vaccination effects on CD4 cells after COVID-19. Repertoires were generated with immunoSEQ multiplex PCR, while TCRdb's copy carries only in-frame clones and drops some. The table shows some 30,000 clones, with 75% to 90% occurring only once. In the ViraFEST assay, antigen-specific CD4+ clonotypes were identified by expansion after peptide-pool stimulation. The culture ran for less than 12 days, and then CD4+ T cells were isolated. Participants got two doses of BNT162b2 or mRNA-1273 vaccine. No antigens are known for them. The source material was CD4+ T cells from PBMCs cultured with SARS-CoV-2 spike peptides, sampled after COVID-19 vaccination. These receptors all come from a human donor who received a COVID-19 vaccine. Some clones in this sample may be carry-over from other donors' samples.

This sequence joins TRBV6-4 and TRBJ2-7; D gene uncertain. The length of the CDR3 is 15 residues. The V end lost 0 bases, the J end lost 4 bases, and 13 bases lay between the germline ends. Germline CDR1 is MRHNA and CDR2 is SNTAGT. This CDR3 reads CASSDSPVRTYEQYV. The CDR3 region has the DNA TGTGCCAGCAGTGACTCGCCAGTCCGGACGTACGAGCAGTACGTC.

The chain combines TRBV6-5 with TRBJ1-1; D is perhaps TRBD1 (6 bases). The CDR3 consists of 14 residues. From germline, CDR1 is MNHEY and CDR2 SVGAGI. Trimming pared 5 bases from V and 8 bases from J, leaving 18 bases between. In DNA, the CDR3 is TGTGCCAGCAGTCGAACGTCGGGACATAAGGAAGCTTTCTTT. The encoded protein is CASSRTSGHKEAFF.

The chain carries TRBV10-1 and TRBJ2-7, with D perhaps given as TRBD1 or TRBD2 (6 bases each). Trimming cost V 6 bases and J 6 bases, with 27 bases left between them. Germline V lookup: CDR1 WNHNN, CDR2 SYGVQD (reference sequence). The CDR3 covers 17 residues. The CDR3 region has the DNA TGCGCCAGCAGGGCGGGGACATCGAGGCTCCTTCCTGGCGAGCAGTACGTC. Translating it yields CASRAGTSRLLPGEQYV.

This clone appeared a single time. The J gene is TRBJ2-1, the V gene TRBV19, with 10 bases aligning to TRBD2. The V segment lost 6 bases and the J segment 8 bases; nucleotides outside the gene matches: 7. The CDR3 is made up of 14 amino acids. The germline CDR1 and CDR2 sequences are LNHDA and SQIVND (reference sequence). CDR3 nucleotide sequence: TGTGCCAGTAGGAGAGCGGGGGGGCCGGATGAGCAGTTCTTC. Protein product: CASRRAGGPDEQFF. Full variable domain (missing parts from reference TRBV19 and TRBJ2-1): DGGITQSPKYLFRKEGQNVTLSCEQNLNHDAMYWYRQDPGQGLRLIYYSQIVNDFQKGDIAEGYSVSREKKESFPLTVTSAQKNPTAFYLCASRRAGGPDEQFFGPGTRLTVL.

In its sample, this clone was seen once. The chain joins TRBV4-1 to TRBJ2-4; 8 bases map to TRBD1. The CDR3 sequence is 14 residues long. The germline gives CDR1 MGHRA, CDR2 YSYEKL. V was pared by 2 bases and J by 11 bases, with 8 bases of the junction left unmatched. The chain's CDR3 is CASSQPGGRGLQYF. In DNA, the CDR3 is TGCGCCAGCAGCCAACCAGGGGGCAGGGGCCTTCAGTACTTC.

This chain uses TRBV18 with TRBJ1-2, with D perhaps matching TRBD1 (5 bases). Germline CDR1 reads KGHSH; CDR2 reads LQKENI. The CDR3 runs to 13 residues. The ends were cut back, 4 bases at V and 8 bases at J, with 14 bases in the middle. CDR3 sequence (DNA): TGTGCCAGCTCACGCCGGGACTCTAGAGGCTACACCTTC. Translation: CASSRRDSRGYTF.

The V gene is TRBV3-1 (or the pseudogene TRBV3-2), the J gene TRBJ2-5, with a weak D call TRBD2 (5 bases). The CDR3 sequence is 15 residues long. The germline V and J ends were trimmed by 3 bases and 6 bases, with 17 bases remaining between them. Germline V gene data show CDR1 as LGHDT and CDR2 as YNNKEL (reference sequence). CDR3 sequence: CASSQGIPGMQTQYF. The CDR3 DNA reads TGTGCCAGCAGCCAGGGGATACCCGGGATGCAGACCCAGTACTTC.

The chain recombines TRBV28 with TRBJ2-7; weak D call: TRBD1 (6 bases). Germline CDR1 is MDHEN and CDR2 is SYDVKM. The CDR3 contains 18 residues. V shed 4 bases and J shed 0 bases, with 22 bases lying between them. This chain's CDR3 is CASSSRAPGTMSSYEQYV. The DNA for the CDR3 is TGTGCCAGCAGTTCCCGGGCCCCCGGGACAATGAGCTCCTACGAGCAGTACGTC.

The chain carries TRBV5-1 and TRBJ1-3, with 8 nucleotides matching TRBD1. Germline V gene lookup returns CDR1 SGHRS and CDR2 YFSETQ. CDR3 length: 15 amino acids. Trimming at V came to 4 bases and at J to 0 bases, leaving 3 bases not matched to a gene. The chain's CDR3 is CASSRTGISGNTIYF. CDR3 nucleotide sequence: TGCGCCAGCAGCAGGACAGGGATCTCTGGAAACACCATATATTTT.

The chain has TRBV6-5 and TRBJ2-2; a weak D match, TRBD2 (5 bases). Germline CDR1 and CDR2: MNHEY and SVGAGI. This CDR3 region has 15 residues. The V end was cut by 6 bases, the J end by 4 bases, with 15 bases between. The CDR3 here is CASRPGRGPTGELFF. The CDR3 DNA follows: TGTGCCAGCAGGCCCGGCCGAGGGCCCACCGGGGAGCTGTTTTTT.

V gene TRBV18 combines with J gene TRBJ1-1; D call uncertain. V lost 3 bases and J lost 4, with 12 bases in between. This CDR3 is 14 amino acids long. CDR1 is KGHSH, CDR2 LQKENI, per germline. The CDR3 reads CASSPRQEGTEAFF. CDR3 in DNA: TGTGCCAGCTCACCGCGGCAAGAGGGCACTGAAGCTTTCTTT. Combining the CDR3 with reference TRBV18 and TRBJ1-1 gives the whole variable domain NAGVMQNPRHLVRRRGQEARLRCSPMKGHSHVYWYRQLPEEGLKFMVYLQKENIIDESGMPKERFSAEFPKEGPSILRIQQVVRGDSAAYFCASSPRQEGTEAFFGQGTRLTVV.

The rearrangement joins TRBV7-9 to TRBJ1-3; no definite D call. With 1 base removed from V and 4 bases from J, the gap between germline ends came to 8 bases. This CDR3 contains 14 residues. Germline V gives CDR1 SEHNR, CDR2 FQNEAQ (reference sequence). The CDR3 is CASSLGTDGNTIYF. CDR3 sequence (DNA): TGTGCCAGCAGCTTAGGCACAGACGGAAACACCATATATTTT.

The chain recombines TRBV28 with TRBJ1-5; 11 bases are shared with TRBD1. This CDR3 contains 16 residues. Germline V gene data show CDR1 as MDHEN and CDR2 as SYDVKM. The ends lost 0 bases at V and 6 bases at J; junction bases unmatched: 4. The CDR3 reads CASSLWGTGGIQPQHF. CDR3 coding DNA: TGTGCCAGCAGTTTATGGGGGACAGGGGGGATTCAGCCCCAGCATTTT.

The gene calls are TRBV2 and TRBJ2-7; 7 nucleotides align to TRBD1. The V segment lost 6 bases and the J segment 2 bases; nucleotides outside the gene matches: 4. Per the germline V gene, CDR1 is SNHLY and CDR2 is FYNNEI. CDR3 size: 13 residues. This CDR3 is CASRDRAPYEQYV. The DNA for the CDR3 is TGTGCCAGCAGAGACAGGGCACCCTACGAGCAGTACGTC.

The gene calls are TRBV7-2 and TRBJ2-2; the D is unclear. CDR1 and CDR2 (germline): SGHTA, FQGNSA. This CDR3 has 12 residues. The ends were cut back, 1 base at V and 7 bases at J, with 4 bases in the middle. The CDR3 here is CASSLEGGELFF. CDR3 DNA: TGTGCCAGCAGCTTAGAGGGCGGGGAGCTGTTTTTT.

The chain employs TRBV5-1 and TRBJ1-4, with D unclear. The V end lost 0 bases, the J end lost 8 bases, and 8 bases lay between the germline ends. Per the germline V gene, CDR1 is SGHRS and CDR2 is YFSETQ. The CDR3 contains 13 residues. In DNA form, the CDR3 reads TGCGCCAGCAGCTTGGCCGGCGAAGAAAAACTGTTTTTT. Protein product: CASSLAGEEKLFF.